This T cell receptor (beta chain) is from a study of T cells after yellow fever vaccination (dated by TCRdb to the late 2010s). With regard to the full study: The SMART-Seq v4 Ultra Low Input RNA kit was used to prepare libraries from fractions with low cell numbers. To track T-cell clones before and after primary and booster YFV17D yellow fever vaccination, bulk TCR alpha and beta repertoires were sequenced longitudinally. Two healthy male donors, one aged 18 to 30 and one aged 30 to 39 years, were included in the cohort. Blood was collected at multiple timepoints before and after primary and secondary immunization, and bulk PBMC replicates and cell subsets were isolated. Study-wide findings and limitations: Compared with the primary T-cell response, the secondary T-cell response was weaker but faster, peaking on day 5 rather than day 15. Because abundant contaminating clonotypes from the bulk population could be contained in FACS-sorted repertoires, computational filtering was required. A small fraction of clonotypes showed up in both the CD4 and CD8 compartments, probably as a result of convergent recombination. Most clones expanded after primary vaccination (about 96% of CD4 and roughly 90% of CD8) were re-detected after the booster, suggesting that broad memory maintenance occurred. Because the study included only two donors, the extent to which the findings can be generalized is limited.

The germline V gene (reference sequence) sets CDR1 to SGHNT and CDR2 to YYREEE. V drops 4 bases and J drops 6 bases, leaving 13 bases in between. The CDR3 runs 14 amino acids, cysteine and phenylalanine included. CDR3 DNA is the only sequence kept; it has 42 bases, read in frame from the first base. This clonotype occurred a few times. Its recognized antigen is unknown. There are no base qualities to consult, and no much larger clone falls within one base. Synthesis of TCR cDNA relied on 5'RACE template switching, a step that introduced a universal primer site along with unique molecular identifiers. cDNA synthesis was primed from both the TCR alpha and TCR beta constant segments. Libraries were amplified in two PCR steps, with sample barcodes and sequencing adapters added in the second step. Sequencing of libraries was performed on Illumina HiSeq 2500 (2x100 bp) or NovaSeq (2x150 bp). The original methods were these. MIGEC handled demultiplexing of reads and collapsing into UMI consensus sequences, while MiXCR performed V(D)J alignment. Clonotypes responding to the vaccine were identified with edgeR on replicate PBMC samples, with the criteria of FDR below 0.01 and a log2 fold change above 5 up to day 15. Bulk clonotypes were assigned CD4 or CD8 identity according to which sequenced CD4 or CD8 repertoire held them at higher abundance. TCRdb applied fastp at Q25 and MiXCR to the public reads, then kept only in-frame beta chains. One record per CDR3 amino acid sequence lists the most common genes and DNA. TCRdb's processing, not the authors' own work, is the source of the V and J calls. This sample comprises 500,000 to 650,000 distinct CDR3 sequences, approximately 13% of them detected only once. Jointly, the top ten make up 14% to 15% of the sample.

This specimen's treatment or condition label, per the study, means: live attenuated yellow fever vaccine strain. At each blood-draw timepoint, two biological replicates of bulk PBMCs were collected. PBMCs were isolated from peripheral blood using a standard Ficoll-Paque protocol. TriZol was used to extract RNA from bulk PBMCs, CD4 and CD8 fractions, and dextramer-positive and dextramer-negative fractions. The TCR sequence derives from a man under 40 who received the YFV17D yellow fever vaccine. The chain links TRBV5-4 with TRBJ2-2; no D segment can be confidently identified. The source material was PBMCs, sampled on the day of the yellow fever booster vaccination. The CDR3 loop reads CASSRKDSAGELFF. In nucleotide form, the sequence is TGTGCCAGCAGCAGGAAAGATAGTGCCGGGGAGCTGTTTTTT. Beyond the CDR3, the reference TRBV5-4 and TRBJ2-2 genes provide the residues; the full variable domain reads: ETGVTQSPTHLIKTRGQQVTLRCSSQSGHNTVSWYQQALGQGPQFIFQYYREEENGRGNFPPRFSGLQFPNYSSELNVNALELDDSALYLCASSRKDSAGELFFGEGSRLTVL.